This T cell receptor beta chain was obtained from a study of cytomegalovirus exposure and HLA in healthy donors. Regarding the study as a whole: The authors excluded some V segments, including TRBV6-2 and TRBV6-3, as indistinguishable. Productive rates of about 87% or about 30% were seen for most TCR beta V segments in an earlier analysis.

The CDR3 runs 13 residues. CDR1 GTSNPN and CDR2 SVGIG come from the germline V gene (reference sequence). V lost 2 bases and J lost 6, with 10 bases in between. Details on this clone: What it binds is unknown.

The PCR contained 60 Vbeta and 13 Jbeta primers. The data were produced by immunoSEQ multiplex PCR, yet TCRdb's version contains in-frame clones alone and is incomplete. The data show about 160,000 clones, 79% seen once. This sequence joins TRBV30 and TRBJ1-4, with D hard to call. The clonotype was recovered from a man aged 45 to 65 in good health and CMV-seropositive. Material: PBMCs. The CDR3 DNA sequence: TGTGCCTGGAGTCTGGTGGCTTATGAAAAACTGTTTTTT. This translates into CAWSLVAYEKLFF.